This entry describes one T cell receptor (beta chain). TCRdb processed the RT-PCR reads anew with MiXCR; each CDR3 protein has one entry. The sample has about 200,000 distinct CDR3 sequences; around 40% are singletons. This entry belongs to a study of patients and donors after allogeneic stem cell transplantation. Germline CDR1 MNHNY, CDR2 SVGAGI (reference sequence). V was pared by 5 bases and J by 1 base, with 15 bases between. The CDR3 sequence is 15 residues long. The rearrangement joins TRBV6-6 to TRBJ2-7; maybe TRBD1 (5 bases). Sequencing input: blood, either unsorted or a sorted T cell fraction (not recorded which). The sequence was obtained from a human donor who was either an allogeneic HSCT recipient or a stem cell or donor lymphocyte infusion donor (not recorded which). It is not recorded whose cells these are; they may come from a transplant donor. As DNA, the CDR3 is TGTGCCAGCAGTGGAGTACAGGAGTATTCCTACGAGCAGTACTTC. Translation gives CASSGVQEYSYEQYF.